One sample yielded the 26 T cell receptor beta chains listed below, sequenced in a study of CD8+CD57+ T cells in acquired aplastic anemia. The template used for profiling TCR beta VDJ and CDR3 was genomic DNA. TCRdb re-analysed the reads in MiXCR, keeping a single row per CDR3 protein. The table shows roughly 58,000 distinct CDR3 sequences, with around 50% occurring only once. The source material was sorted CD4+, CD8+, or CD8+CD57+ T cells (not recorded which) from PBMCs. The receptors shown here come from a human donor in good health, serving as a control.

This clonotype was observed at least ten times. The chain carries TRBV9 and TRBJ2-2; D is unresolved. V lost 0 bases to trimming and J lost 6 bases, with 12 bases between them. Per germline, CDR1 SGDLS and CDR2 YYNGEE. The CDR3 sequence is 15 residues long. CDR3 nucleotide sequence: TGTGCCAGCAGCGTAGTAGTGGGAATTGCCGGGGAGCTGTTTTTT. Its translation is CASSVVVGIAGELFF. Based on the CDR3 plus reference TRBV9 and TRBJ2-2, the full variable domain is DSGVTQTPKHLITATGQRVTLRCSPRSGDLSVYWYQQSLDQGLQFLIQYYNGEERAKGNILERFSAQQFPDLHSELNLSSLELGDSALYFCASSVVVGIAGELFFGEGSRLTVL.

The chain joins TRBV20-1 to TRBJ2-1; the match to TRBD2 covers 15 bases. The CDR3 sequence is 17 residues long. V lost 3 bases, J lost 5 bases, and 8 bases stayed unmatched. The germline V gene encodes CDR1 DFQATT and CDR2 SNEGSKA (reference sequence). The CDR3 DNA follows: TGCAGTGCTAGCCGGACTAGCGGGAGGGCCGTCAACAATGAGCAGTTCTTC. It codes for CSASRTSGRAVNNEQFF.

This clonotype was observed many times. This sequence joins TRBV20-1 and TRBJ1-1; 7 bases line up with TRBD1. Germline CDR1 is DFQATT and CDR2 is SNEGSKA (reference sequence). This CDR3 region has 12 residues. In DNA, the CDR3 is TGCACCCAGACAGGGTTGAACACTGAAGCTTTCTTT. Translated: CTQTGLNTEAFF.

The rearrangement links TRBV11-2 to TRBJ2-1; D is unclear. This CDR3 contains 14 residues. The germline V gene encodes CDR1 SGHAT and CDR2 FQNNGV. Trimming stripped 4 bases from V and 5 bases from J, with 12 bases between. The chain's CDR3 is CASSSPSDHNEQFF. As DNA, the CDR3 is TGTGCCAGCAGCTCCCCCTCGGACCACAATGAGCAGTTCTTC.

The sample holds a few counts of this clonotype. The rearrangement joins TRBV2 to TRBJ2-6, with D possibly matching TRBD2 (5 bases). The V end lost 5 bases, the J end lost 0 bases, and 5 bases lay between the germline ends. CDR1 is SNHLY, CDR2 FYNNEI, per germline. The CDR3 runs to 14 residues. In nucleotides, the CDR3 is TGTGCCAGCAGTCGGGGCTCTGGGGCCAACGTCCTGACTTTC. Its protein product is CASSRGSGANVLTF.

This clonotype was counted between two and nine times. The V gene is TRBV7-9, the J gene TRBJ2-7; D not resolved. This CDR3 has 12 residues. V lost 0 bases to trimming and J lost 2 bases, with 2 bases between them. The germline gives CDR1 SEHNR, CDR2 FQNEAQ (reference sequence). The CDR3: CASSLAPYEQYF. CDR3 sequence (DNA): TGTGCCAGCAGCTTAGCCCCCTACGAGCAGTACTTC.

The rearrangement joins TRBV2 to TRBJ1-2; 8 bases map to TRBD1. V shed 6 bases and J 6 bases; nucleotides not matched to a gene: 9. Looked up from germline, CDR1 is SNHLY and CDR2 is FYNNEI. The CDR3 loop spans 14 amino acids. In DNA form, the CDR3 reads TGTGCCAGCAGCTTAACCAGGGGGCGCGATGGCTACACCTTC. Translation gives CASSLTRGRDGYTF.

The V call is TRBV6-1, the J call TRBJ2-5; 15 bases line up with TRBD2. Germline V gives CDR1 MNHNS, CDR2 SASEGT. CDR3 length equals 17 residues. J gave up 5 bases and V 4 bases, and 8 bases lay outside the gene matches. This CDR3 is CASSGRTSGRDWETQYF. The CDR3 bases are TGTGCCAGCAGTGGGAGGACTAGCGGGAGGGACTGGGAGACCCAGTACTTC.

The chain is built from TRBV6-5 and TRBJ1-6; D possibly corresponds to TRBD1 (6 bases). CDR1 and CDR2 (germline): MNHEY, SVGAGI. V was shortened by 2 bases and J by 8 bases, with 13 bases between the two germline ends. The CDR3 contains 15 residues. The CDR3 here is CASSYKRDIYSPLHF. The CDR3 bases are TGTGCCAGCAGTTACAAGCGGGACATTTATTCACCCCTCCACTTT.

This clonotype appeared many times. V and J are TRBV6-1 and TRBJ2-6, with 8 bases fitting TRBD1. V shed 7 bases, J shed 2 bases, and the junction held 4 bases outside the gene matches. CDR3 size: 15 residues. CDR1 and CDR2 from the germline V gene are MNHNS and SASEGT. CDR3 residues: CASTPRGPGANVLTF. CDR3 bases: TGTGCCAGCACCCCCAGGGGGCCTGGGGCCAACGTCCTGACTTTC.

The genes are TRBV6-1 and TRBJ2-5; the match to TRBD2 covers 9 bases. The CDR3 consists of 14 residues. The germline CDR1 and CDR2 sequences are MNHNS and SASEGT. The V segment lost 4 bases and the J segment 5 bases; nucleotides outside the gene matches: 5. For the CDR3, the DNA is TGTGCCAGCAGTGGCGGGGGGGCACAGGAGACCCAGTACTTC. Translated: CASSGGGAQETQYF.

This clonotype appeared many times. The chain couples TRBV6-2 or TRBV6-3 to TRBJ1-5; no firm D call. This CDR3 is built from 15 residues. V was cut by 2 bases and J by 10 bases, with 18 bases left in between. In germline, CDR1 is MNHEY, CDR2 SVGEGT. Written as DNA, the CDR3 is TGTGCCAGCAGTTACCCCGAGACGGGGATGGCACCCCAGCATTTT. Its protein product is CASSYPETGMAPQHF.

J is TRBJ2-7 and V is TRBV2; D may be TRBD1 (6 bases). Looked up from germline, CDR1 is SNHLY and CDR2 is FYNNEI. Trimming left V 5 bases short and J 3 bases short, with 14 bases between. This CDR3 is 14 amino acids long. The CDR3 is CASSLSGADYEQYF. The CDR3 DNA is TGTGCCAGCAGTTTATCAGGGGCCGACTACGAGCAGTACTTC.

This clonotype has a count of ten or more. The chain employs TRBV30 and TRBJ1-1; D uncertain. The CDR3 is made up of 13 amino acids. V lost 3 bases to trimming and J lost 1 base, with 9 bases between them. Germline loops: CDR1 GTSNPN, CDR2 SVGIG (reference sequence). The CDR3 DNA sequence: TGTGCCTGGAGCGGCAACGCGAACACTGAAGCTTTCTTT. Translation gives CAWSGNANTEAFF.

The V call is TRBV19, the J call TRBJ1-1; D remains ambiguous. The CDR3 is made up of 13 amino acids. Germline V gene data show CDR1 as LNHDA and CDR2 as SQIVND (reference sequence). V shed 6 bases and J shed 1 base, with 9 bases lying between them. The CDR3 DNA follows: TGTGCCAGTAGGGCCAGATCGAACACTGAAGCTTTCTTT. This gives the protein CASRARSNTEAFF.

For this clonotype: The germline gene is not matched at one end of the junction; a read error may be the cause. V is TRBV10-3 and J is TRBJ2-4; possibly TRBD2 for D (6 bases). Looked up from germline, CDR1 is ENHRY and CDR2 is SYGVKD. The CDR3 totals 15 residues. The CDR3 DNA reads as TGTGCCACCAGTGAGTCGGCACTAGCCAAGAACATTCAGTACTTC. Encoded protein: CATSESALAKNIQYF.

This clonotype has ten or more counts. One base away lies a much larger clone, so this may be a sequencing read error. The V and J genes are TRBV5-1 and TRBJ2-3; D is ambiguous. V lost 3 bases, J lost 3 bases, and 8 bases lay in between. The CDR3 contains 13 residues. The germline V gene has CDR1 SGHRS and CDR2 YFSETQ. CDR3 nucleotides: TGCGCCAGCAGCTACGGACGGACAGATACGCAGTATTTT. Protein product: CASSYGRTDTQYF.

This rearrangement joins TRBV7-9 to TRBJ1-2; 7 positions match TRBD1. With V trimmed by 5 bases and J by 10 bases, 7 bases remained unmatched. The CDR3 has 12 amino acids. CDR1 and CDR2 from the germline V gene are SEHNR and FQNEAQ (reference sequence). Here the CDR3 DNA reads TGTGCCAGCAGCCATATTACAGGGGACTACACCTTC. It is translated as CASSHITGDYTF.

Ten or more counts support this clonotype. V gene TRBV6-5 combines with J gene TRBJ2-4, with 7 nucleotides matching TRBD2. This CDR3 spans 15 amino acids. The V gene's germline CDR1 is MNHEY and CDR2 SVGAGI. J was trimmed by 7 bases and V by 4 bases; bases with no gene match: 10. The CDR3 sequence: CASSSKGLVSNIQYF. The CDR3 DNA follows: TGTGCCAGCAGTTCCAAAGGACTAGTCTCCAACATTCAGTACTTC.

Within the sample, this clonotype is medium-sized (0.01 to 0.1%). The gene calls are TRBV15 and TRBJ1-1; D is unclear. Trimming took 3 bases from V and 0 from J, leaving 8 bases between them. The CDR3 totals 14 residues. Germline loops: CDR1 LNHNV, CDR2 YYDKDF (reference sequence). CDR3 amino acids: CATSRDPLNTEAFF. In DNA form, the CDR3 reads TGTGCCACCAGCAGGGACCCATTGAACACTGAAGCTTTCTTT.

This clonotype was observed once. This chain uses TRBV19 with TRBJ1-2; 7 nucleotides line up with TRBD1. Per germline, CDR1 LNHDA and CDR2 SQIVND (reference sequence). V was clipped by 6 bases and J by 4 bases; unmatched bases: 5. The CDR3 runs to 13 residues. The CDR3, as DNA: TGTGCCAGTAGACAGGGACAGATCTATGGCTACACCTTC. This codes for CASRQGQIYGYTF.

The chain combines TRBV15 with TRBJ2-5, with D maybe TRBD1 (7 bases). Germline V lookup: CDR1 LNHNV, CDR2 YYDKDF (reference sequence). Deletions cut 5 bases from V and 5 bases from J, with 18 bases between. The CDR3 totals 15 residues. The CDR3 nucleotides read TGTGCCACCAGCGAGACTAAGACAGGGAGGGAGACCCAGTACTTC. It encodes CATSETKTGRETQYF.

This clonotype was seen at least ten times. Here the CDR3 DNA reads TGTGCCAGCAGCCTTAGGGCTAGCGGGAGGAATGAGCAGTTCTTC. Amino acid sequence: CASSLRASGRNEQFF. The chain joins TRBV7-2 to TRBJ2-1, with 11 positions matching TRBD2. Trimming at V came to 5 bases and at J to 7 bases, leaving 7 bases not matched to a gene. The CDR3 loop spans 15 amino acids. The germline gives CDR1 SGHTA, CDR2 FQGNSA.

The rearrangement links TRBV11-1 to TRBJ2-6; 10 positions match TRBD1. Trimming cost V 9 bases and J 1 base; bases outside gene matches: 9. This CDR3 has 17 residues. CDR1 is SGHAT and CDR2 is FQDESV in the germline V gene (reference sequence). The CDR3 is CASSTGQGLSGANVLTF. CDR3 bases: TGTGCCAGTTCTACGGGACAGGGGTTGTCTGGGGCCAACGTCCTGACTTTC.

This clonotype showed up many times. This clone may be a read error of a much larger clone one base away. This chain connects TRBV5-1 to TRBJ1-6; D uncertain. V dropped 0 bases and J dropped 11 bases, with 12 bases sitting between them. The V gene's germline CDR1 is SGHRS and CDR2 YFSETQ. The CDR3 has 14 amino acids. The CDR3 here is CASSLVSENPPLHF. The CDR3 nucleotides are TGCGCCAGCAGCTTGGTGTCAGAGAATCCACCCCTCCACTTT.

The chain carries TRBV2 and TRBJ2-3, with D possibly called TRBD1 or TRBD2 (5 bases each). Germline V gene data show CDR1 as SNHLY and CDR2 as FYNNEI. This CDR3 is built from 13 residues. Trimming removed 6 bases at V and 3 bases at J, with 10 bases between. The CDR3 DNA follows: TGTGCCAGCAGGCCCTGGGGGACAGATACGCAGTATTTT. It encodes CASRPWGTDTQYF.